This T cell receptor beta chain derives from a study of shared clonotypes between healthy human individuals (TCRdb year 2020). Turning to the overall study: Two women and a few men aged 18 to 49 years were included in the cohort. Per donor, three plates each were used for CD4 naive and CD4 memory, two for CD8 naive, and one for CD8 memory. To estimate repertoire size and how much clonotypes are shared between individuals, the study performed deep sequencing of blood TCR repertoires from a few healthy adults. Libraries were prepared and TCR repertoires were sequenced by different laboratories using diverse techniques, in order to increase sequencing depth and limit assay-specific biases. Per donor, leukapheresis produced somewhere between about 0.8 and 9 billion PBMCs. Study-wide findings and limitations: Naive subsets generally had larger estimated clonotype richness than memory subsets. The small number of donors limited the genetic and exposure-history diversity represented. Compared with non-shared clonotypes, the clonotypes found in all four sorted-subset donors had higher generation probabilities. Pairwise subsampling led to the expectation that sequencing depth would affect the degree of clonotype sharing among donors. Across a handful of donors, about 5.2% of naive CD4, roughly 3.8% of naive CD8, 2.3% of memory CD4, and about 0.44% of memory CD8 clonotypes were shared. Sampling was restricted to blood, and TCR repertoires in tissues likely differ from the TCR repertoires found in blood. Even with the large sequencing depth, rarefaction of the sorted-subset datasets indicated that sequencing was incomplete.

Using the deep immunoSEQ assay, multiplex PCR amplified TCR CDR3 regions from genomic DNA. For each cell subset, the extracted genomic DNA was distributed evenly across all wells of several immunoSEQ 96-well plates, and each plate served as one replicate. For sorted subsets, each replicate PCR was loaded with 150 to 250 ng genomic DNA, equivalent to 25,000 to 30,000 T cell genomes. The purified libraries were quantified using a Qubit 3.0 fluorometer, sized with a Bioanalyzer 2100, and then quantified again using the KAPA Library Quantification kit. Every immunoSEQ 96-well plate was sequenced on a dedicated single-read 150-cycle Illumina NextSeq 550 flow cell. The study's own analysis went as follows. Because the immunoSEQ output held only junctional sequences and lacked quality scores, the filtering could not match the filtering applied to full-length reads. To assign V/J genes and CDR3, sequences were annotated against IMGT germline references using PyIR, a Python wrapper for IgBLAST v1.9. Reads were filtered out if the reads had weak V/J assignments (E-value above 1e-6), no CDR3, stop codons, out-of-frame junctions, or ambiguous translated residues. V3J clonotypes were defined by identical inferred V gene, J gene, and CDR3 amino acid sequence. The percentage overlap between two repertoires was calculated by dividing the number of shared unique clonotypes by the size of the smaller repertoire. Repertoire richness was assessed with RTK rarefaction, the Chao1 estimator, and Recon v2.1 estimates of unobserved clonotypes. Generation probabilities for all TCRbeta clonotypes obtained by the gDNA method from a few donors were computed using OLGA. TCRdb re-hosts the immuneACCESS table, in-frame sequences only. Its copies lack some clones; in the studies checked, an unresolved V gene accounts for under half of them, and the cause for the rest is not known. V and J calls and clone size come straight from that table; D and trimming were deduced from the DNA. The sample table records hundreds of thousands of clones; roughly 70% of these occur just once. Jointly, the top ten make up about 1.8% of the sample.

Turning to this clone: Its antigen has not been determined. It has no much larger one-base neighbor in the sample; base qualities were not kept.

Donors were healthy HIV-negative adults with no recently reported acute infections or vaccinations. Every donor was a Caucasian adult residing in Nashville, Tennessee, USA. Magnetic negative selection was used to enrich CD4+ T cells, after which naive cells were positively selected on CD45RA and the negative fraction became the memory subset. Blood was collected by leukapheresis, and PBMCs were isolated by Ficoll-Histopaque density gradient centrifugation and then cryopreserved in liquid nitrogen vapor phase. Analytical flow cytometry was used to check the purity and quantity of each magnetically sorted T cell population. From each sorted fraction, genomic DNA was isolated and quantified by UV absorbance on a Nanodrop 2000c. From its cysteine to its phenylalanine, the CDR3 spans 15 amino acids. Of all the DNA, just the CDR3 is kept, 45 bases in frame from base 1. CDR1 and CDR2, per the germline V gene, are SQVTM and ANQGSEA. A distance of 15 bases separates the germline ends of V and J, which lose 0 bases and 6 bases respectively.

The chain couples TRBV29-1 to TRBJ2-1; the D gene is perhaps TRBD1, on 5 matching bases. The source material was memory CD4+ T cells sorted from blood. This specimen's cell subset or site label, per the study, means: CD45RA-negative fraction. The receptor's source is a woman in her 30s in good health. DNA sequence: TGCAGCGTTGAAGATCCCGGCAGGGCCCCCAATGAGCAGTTCTTC. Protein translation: CSVEDPGRAPNEQFF.